Listed here are 16 T cell receptor beta chains from one sample, sequenced in a study of pediatric ulcerative colitis (dated by TCRdb to between 2018 and 2021). Preparation of the library involved the immunoSEQ multiplex PCR assay. TCRdb limited this immuneACCESS table to in-frame rearrangements with V and J called. A share of clones is missing; checked studies link under half to unresolved V genes, and the rest is unexplained. The sample table lists more than 45,000 clones, 75% to 90% of them with a count of one. The ten largest clones take up nearly 1.5% of the sample. Specimen: blood. Receptors were obtained from a boy younger than 18 who was a control in a study of pediatric ulcerative colitis.

The chain joins TRBV7-8 to TRBJ1-6; D uncertain. CDR1 is SGHVS and CDR2 is FQNEAQ in the germline V gene. CDR3 length: 15 residues. V was trimmed by 1 base and J by 13 bases, leaving 17 bases between them. The chain's CDR3 is CASSLGPTLKRPLHF. CDR3 sequence (DNA): TGTGCCAGCAGCTTAGGCCCAACCCTTAAAAGGCCCCTCCACTTT.

This chain joins TRBV5-4 and TRBJ1-1; tentative D call: TRBD1 (6 bases). The CDR3 is 15 residues long. V lost 0 bases and J lost 1, with 10 bases in between. The germline gives CDR1 SGHNT, CDR2 YYREEE (reference sequence). This CDR3 is CASSLGTGQNTEAFF. CDR3 coding DNA: TGTGCCAGCAGCTTGGGGACGGGACAGAACACTGAAGCTTTCTTT.

This rearrangement joins TRBV27 to TRBJ2-7; D may be TRBD2 (7 bases). The V gene's germline CDR1 is MNHEY and CDR2 SMNVEV (reference sequence). The CDR3 consists of 14 residues. Trimming took 4 bases from V and 6 from J, leaving 16 bases between them. This CDR3 is CASSYGSGGREQYF. CDR3 bases: TGTGCCAGCAGTTACGGCTCGGGGGGCCGCGAGCAGTACTTC.

The V gene is TRBV18, the J gene TRBJ2-1, with D maybe TRBD1 (6 bases). CDR1 is KGHSH and CDR2 is LQKENI in the germline V gene. The CDR3 is 16 amino acids. Trimming took off 0 bases at V and 0 bases at J, with 9 bases between the two ends. CDR3 protein: CASSPPNRVSYNEQFF. In nucleotides, the CDR3 is TGTGCCAGCTCACCACCGAACAGGGTCTCCTACAATGAGCAGTTCTTC.

CDR3 loop: CASSEATSGAYEQYF. DNA for the CDR3: TGTGCCAGCAGTGAAGCGACTAGCGGGGCCTACGAGCAGTACTTC. The gene calls are TRBV6-1 and TRBJ2-7, with 11 bases that match TRBD2. The CDR3 has 15 residues. V was pared by 0 bases and J by 2 bases, with 0 bases of the junction left unmatched. Germline V lookup: CDR1 MNHNS, CDR2 SASEGT.

The genes are TRBV2 and TRBJ2-7, with D tentatively TRBD2 (5 bases). Looked up from germline, CDR1 is SNHLY and CDR2 is FYNNEI. Trimming removed 7 bases at V and 3 bases at J, with 13 bases between. The CDR3 covers 13 residues. The CDR3 is CASNWEPGYEQYF. For the CDR3, the DNA is TGTGCCAGCAATTGGGAGCCGGGCTACGAGCAGTACTTC.

The chain combines TRBV6-5 with TRBJ2-7, with D tentatively TRBD1 or TRBD2 (6 bases each). Germline CDR1 MNHEY, CDR2 SVGAGI. V was cut by 8 bases and J by 3 bases, with 20 bases left in between. The CDR3 loop spans 15 amino acids. The CDR3 region is CASGRVGGARYEQYF. The DNA of the CDR3 is TGTGCCAGCGGACGAGTGGGGGGCGCTCGCTACGAGCAGTACTTC.

The chain couples TRBV7-8 to TRBJ2-7; 10 bases are shared with TRBD1. V shed 1 base and J 4 bases; nucleotides not matched to a gene: 4. From germline, CDR1 is SGHVS and CDR2 FQNEAQ. The CDR3 totals 15 residues. The CDR3 coding sequence is TGTGCCAGCAGCTTAGGAGGGACAGGGGTTTACGAGCAGTACTTC. It translates to CASSLGGTGVYEQYF.

The chain combines TRBV7-7 with TRBJ2-2; tentative D call: TRBD1 (5 bases). CDR3 length: 15 residues. V was pared by 2 bases and J by 4 bases, with 11 bases between. Germline V gene sequence: CDR1 SSHAT, CDR2 FNYEAQ (reference sequence). The CDR3 bases are TGTGCCAGCAGCTTAAGTGAAGACAGCACCGGGGAGCTGTTTTTT. It yields the protein CASSLSEDSTGELFF.

The CDR3: CASSPRRSVVETGELFF. The CDR3 DNA reads as TGTGCCAGCAGCCCCAGGAGGTCTGTGGTCGAGACCGGGGAGCTGTTTTTT. V usage is TRBV7-6 and J usage is TRBJ2-2; TRBD2 might be the D (5 bases). The CDR3 contains 17 residues. Germline loops: CDR1 SGHVS, CDR2 FNYEAQ. The V and J ends lost 5 bases and 5 bases respectively, with 21 bases between them.

The chain combines TRBV15 with TRBJ2-7; 8 bases line up with TRBD2. CDR3 length: 15 amino acids. The germline CDR1 and CDR2 sequences are LNHNV and YYDKDF (reference sequence). Trimming removed 3 bases from V and 5 bases from J; junction bases left unmatched: 9. The CDR3 loop is CATSSRPGGLDEQYF. DNA of the CDR3: TGTGCCACCAGCAGCCGTCCGGGGGGGCTCGACGAGCAGTACTTC.

The chain couples TRBV27 to TRBJ2-3, with 8 positions matching TRBD2. Germline-derived CDR1 and CDR2 are MNHEY and SMNVEV (reference sequence). With V trimmed by 10 bases and J by 5 bases, 8 bases remained unmatched. This CDR3 region has 13 residues. CDR3 in amino acids: CAIGLAGLDTQYF. CDR3 in DNA: TGTGCCATCGGGCTAGCGGGCCTAGATACGCAGTATTTT.

This clone has a single count. This chain uses TRBV12-5 with TRBJ1-2, with D tentatively TRBD1 (5 bases). The germline gives CDR1 LGHNT, CDR2 FRNRAP. This CDR3 contains 14 residues. V gave up 5 bases and J gave up 4 bases, with 14 bases separating them. The CDR3 nucleotides are TGTGCTAGTGGTCCGGGGGTCGGGATCTATGGCTACACCTTC. This gives the protein CASGPGVGIYGYTF. Full variable domain (missing parts from reference TRBV12-5 and TRBJ1-2): DARVTQTPRHKVTEMGQEVTMRCQPILGHNTVFWYRQTMMQGLELLAYFRNRAPLDDSGMPKDRFSAEMPDATLATLKIQPSEPRDSAVYFCASGPGVGIYGYTFGSGTRLTVV.

The chain recombines TRBV13 with TRBJ2-7; possibly TRBD1 for D (6 bases). Trimming left V 5 bases short and J 0 bases short, with 11 bases between. This CDR3 has 14 amino acids. Germline V CDR1 and CDR2: PRHDT, FYEKMQ (reference sequence). The CDR3 bases are TGTGCCAGCAGCCCTACAGGGAGCTCCTACGAGCAGTACTTC. Protein product: CASSPTGSSYEQYF.

The chain has TRBV2 and TRBJ2-2; the D gene is possibly TRBD1 (5 bases). V was trimmed by 3 bases and J by 4 bases, leaving 12 bases between them. This CDR3 is 15 amino acids long. Germline V gene sequence: CDR1 SNHLY, CDR2 FYNNEI. CDR3 nucleotide sequence: TGTGCCAGCAGTGAGGAAAGGGGCGCCACCGGGGAGCTGTTTTTT. The encoded protein is CASSEERGATGELFF. Full variable domain (outside the CDR3, taken from reference TRBV2 and TRBJ2-2): EPEVTQTPSHQVTQMGQEVILRCVPISNHLYFYWYRQILGQKVEFLVSFYNNEISEKSEIFDDQFSVERPDGSNFTLKIRSTKLEDSAMYFCASSEERGATGELFFGEGSRLTVL.

Here the CDR3 reads CASSVEGSYNSPLHF. The CDR3 DNA sequence: TGTGCCAGCAGCGTAGAGGGCTCTTATAATTCACCCCTCCACTTT. The chain carries TRBV9 and TRBJ1-6; D not certain. V lost 0 bases, J lost 4 bases, and 8 bases lay in between. This CDR3 region has 15 residues. CDR1 and CDR2 from the germline V gene are SGDLS and YYNGEE.